This entry describes one T cell receptor (beta chain). The antigen it recognizes is unknown. The input lacks base qualities; no much larger clone sits a single base away. The source of the sample is a study of technical replicates of blood from four donors (dated by TCRdb to about 2017). After removal of 4 bases from V and 0 bases from J, the junction retains 8 bases not matched to a gene. According to the germline V gene (reference sequence), CDR1 reads SEHNR and CDR2 reads FQNEAQ. Its CDR3 holds 17 amino acids, cysteine through phenylalanine. The entry retains the CDR3 DNA only, 51 bases that are in frame from base 1. Library prep was done by the immunoSEQ multiplex PCR assay. TCRdb re-hosts the immuneACCESS table, in-frame sequences only. Its copies lack some clones; in the studies checked, an unresolved V gene accounts for under half of them, and the cause for the rest is not known. The sample table lists about 79,000 clones, about 90% of them with a count of one. The ten largest make up 0.3% to 0.5% of the sample.

This TCR came from a human donor in good health. Some clones in this sample may be carry-over from other donors' samples. The sample consisted of T cells isolated from PBMCs. The chain couples TRBV7-9 to TRBJ2-7, with 11 central nucleotides matching TRBD2. CDR3 loop: CASSSGLAGASSYEQYF. The DNA sequence is as follows: TGTGCCAGCAGCTCAGGACTAGCGGGCGCGAGCTCCTACGAGCAGTACTTC.